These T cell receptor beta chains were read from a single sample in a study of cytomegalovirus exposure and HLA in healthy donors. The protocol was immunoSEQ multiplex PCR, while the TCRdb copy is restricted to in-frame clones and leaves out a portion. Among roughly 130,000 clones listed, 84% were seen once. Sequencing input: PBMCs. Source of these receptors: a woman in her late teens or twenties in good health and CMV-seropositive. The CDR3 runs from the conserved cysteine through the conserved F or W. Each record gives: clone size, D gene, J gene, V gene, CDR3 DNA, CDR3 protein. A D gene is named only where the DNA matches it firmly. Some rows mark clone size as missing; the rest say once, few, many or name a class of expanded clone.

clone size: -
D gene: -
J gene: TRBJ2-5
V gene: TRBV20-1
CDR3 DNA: TGCAGTGCTAGACGAGAAGAGACCCAGTACTTC
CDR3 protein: CSARREETQYF

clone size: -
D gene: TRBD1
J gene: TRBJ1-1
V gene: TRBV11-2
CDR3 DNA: TGTGCCAGCAGCAGGACAGGGGGCAGGGGCACTGAAGCTTTCTTT
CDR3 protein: CASSRTGGRGTEAFF

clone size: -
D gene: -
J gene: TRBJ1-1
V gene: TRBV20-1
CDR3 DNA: TGCAGTGCGCCGGGGGTAACTGAAGCTTTCTTT
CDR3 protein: CSAPGVTEAFF

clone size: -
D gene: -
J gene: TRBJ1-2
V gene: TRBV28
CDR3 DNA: TGTGCCAGCAGTTTGCAGGGTCCCTATGGCTACACCTTC
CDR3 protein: CASSLQGPYGYTF

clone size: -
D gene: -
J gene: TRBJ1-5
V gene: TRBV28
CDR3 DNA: TGTGCCAGCAGTAACGACGATCGGGACAATCAGCCCCAGCATTTT
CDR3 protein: CASSNDDRDNQPQHF

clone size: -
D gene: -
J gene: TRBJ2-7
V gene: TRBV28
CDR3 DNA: TGTGCCAGCAGCTGGCAGGGGGAGGCCGAGCAGTACTTC
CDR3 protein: CASSWQGEAEQYF

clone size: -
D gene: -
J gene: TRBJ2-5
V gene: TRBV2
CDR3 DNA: TGTGCCAGCAGTGAAAAGGACAGAAAAGAGACCCAGTACTTC
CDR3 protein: CASSEKDRKETQYF

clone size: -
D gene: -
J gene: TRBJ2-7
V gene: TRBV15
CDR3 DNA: TGTGTCACCAGCAGAGATCAGGCAGCTTACGAGCAGTACTTC
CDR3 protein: CVTSRDQAAYEQYF

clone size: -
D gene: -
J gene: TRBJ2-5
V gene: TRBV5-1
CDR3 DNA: TGCGCCAGCCGGGAGCTTGGAGAGACCCAGTACTTC
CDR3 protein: CASRELGETQYF

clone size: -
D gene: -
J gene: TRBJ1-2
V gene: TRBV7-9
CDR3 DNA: TGTTCCAGCAGCTTATCCGGGGGGAGCTATGGCTACACCTTC
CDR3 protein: CSSSLSGGSYGYTF

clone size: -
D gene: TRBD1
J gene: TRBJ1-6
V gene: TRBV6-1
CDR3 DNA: TGTGCCAGCCATCCCGGACAGGGCCTTAATTCACCCCTCCACTTT
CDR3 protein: CASHPGQGLNSPLHF

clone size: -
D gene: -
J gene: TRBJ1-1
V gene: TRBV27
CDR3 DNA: TGTGCCAGCAGTTTATTGGCGGGGGGACAGAACACTGAAGCTTTCTTT
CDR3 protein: CASSLLAGGQNTEAFF

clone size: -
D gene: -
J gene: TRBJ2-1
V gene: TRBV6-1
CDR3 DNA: TGTGCCAGCAGCCACACCCGGGCGGGGGAGCAGTTCTTC
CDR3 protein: CASSHTRAGEQFF

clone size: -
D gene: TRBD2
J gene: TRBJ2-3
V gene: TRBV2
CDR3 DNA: TGTGCCAGCAGCGGGCCCGGGGGGGGCAGCACAGATACGCAGTATTTT
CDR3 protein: CASSGPGGGSTDTQYF

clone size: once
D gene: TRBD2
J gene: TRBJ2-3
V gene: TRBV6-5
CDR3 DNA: TGTGCCAGCAGTTACTCGCGGGGGGTCAGCACAGATACGCAGTATTTT
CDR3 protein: CASSYSRGVSTDTQYF

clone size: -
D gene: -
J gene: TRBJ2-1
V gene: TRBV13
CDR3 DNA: TGTGCCAGCAGCCGAGGGGGGGGAATCAATGAGCAGTTCTTC
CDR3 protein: CASSRGGGINEQFF

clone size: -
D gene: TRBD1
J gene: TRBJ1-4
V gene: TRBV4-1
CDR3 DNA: TGCGCCAGCAGCCAAGGGACAGGGGGGAGGGAAAAACTGTTTTTT
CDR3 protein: CASSQGTGGREKLFF

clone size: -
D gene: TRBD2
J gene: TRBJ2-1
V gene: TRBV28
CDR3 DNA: TGTGCCAGCAGTTTCGGGGGGGGACCAAGGAATGAGCAGTTCTTC
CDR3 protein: CASSFGGGPRNEQFF

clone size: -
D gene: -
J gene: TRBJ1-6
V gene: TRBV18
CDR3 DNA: TGTGCCAGCTCACCAAACAGATATTCACCCCTCCACTTT
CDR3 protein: CASSPNRYSPLHF

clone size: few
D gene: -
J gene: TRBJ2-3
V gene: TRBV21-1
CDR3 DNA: TGTGCCAGCAGCAAAGGCTATGCAGATACGCAGTATTTT
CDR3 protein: CASSKGYADTQYF

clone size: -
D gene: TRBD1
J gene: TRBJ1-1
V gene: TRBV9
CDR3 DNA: TGTGCCAGCAGCCACATGACAGGGACAATGAACACTGAAGCTTTCTTT
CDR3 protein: CASSHMTGTMNTEAFF

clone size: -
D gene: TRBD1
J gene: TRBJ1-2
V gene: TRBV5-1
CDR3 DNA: TGCGCCAGCAAAGCCGGGACAGGGGGCAGGGGCTACACCTTC
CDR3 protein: CASKAGTGGRGYTF

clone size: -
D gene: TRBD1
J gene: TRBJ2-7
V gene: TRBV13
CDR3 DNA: TGTGCCAGCAGCTTAGGCCTAGGACAGGGTTCCTACGAGCAGTACTTC
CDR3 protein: CASSLGLGQGSYEQYF

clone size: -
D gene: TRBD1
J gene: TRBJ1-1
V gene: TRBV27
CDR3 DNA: TGTGCCAGCAGTTTGGAAGGGGGCTGGACTGAAGCTTTCTTT
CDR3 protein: CASSLEGGWTEAFF

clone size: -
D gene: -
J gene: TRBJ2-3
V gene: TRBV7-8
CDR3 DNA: TGTGCCAGTAATACAGGGATGGCAGATACGCAGTATTTT
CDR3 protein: CASNTGMADTQYF

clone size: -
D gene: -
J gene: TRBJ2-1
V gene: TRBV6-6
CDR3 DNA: TGTGCCAGCAGCCCCCACAGATACAATGAGCAGTTCTTC
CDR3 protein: CASSPHRYNEQFF

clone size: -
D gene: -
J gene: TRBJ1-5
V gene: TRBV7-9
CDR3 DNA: TGTGCCAGCTCGGCGGGGGGGGTGAACAATCAGCCCCAGCATTTT
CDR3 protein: CASSAGGVNNQPQHF

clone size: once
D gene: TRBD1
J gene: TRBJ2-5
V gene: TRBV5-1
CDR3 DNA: TGCGCCAGCAGCCCGCCGGGCAGGGGGTCAGAGACCCAGTACTTC
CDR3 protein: CASSPPGRGSETQYF

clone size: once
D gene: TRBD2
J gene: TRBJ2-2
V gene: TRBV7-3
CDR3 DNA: TGTGCCAGCAGTTCCGGACTAGCGAGGAACACCGGGGAGCTGTTTTTT
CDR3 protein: CASSSGLARNTGELFF

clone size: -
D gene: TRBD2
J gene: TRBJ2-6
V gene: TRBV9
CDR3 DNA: TGTGCCAGCAGCGCAACTAGCGGGGGGGTCGATGGGGCCAACGTCCTGACTTTC
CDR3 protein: CASSATSGGVDGANVLTF

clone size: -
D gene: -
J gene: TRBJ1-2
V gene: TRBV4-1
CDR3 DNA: TGCGCCAGCAGCCAAGAACTTAACTATGGCTACACCTTC
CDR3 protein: CASSQELNYGYTF

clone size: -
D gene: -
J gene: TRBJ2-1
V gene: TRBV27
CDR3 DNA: TGTGCCAGCAGTGTGTCCGGAGGCAATGAGCAGTTCTTC
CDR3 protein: CASSVSGGNEQFF

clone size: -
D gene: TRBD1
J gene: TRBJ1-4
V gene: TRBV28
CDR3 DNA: TGTGCCAGCAGTTCAGGACAGGGCGCCTTAACTAATGAAAAACTGTTTTTT
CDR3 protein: CASSSGQGALTNEKLFF

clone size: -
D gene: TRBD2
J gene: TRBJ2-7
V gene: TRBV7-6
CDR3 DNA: TGTGCCAGCAGCTTATCAGGCGGGGGGGCGGTAGAGCAGTACTTC
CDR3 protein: CASSLSGGGAVEQYF

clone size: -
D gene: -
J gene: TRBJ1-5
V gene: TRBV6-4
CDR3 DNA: TGTGCCAGCAAGGATAATATAGCAAGCAATCAGCCCCAGCATTTT
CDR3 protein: CASKDNIASNQPQHF

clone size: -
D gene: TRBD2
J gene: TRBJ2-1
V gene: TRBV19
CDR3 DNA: TGTGCCAGTAGTACGGGGGGGCCTATCAATGAGCAGTTCTTC
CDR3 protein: CASSTGGPINEQFF

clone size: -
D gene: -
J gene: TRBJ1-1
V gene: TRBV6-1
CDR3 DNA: TGTGCCAGCAGTTTACTAGCGGTGAACACTGAAGCTTTCTTT
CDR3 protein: CASSLLAVNTEAFF

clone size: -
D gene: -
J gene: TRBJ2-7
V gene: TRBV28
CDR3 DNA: TGTGCCAGCAGTTGGGGGCGGTACGAGCAGTACTTC
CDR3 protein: CASSWGRYEQYF

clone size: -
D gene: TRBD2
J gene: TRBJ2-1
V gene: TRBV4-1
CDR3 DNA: TGCGCCAGCAGCCTCCCTAGCGGGGGGGGGTTTGAGCAGTTCTTC
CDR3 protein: CASSLPSGGGFEQFF

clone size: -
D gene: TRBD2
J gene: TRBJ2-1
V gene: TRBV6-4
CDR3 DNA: TGTGCCAGCAGTGACTCGGTGGGGGGGGGTTACAATGAGCAGTTCTTC
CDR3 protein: CASSDSVGGGYNEQFF

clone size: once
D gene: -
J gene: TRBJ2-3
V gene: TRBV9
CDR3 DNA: TGTGCCAGCAGCGTAGGGGGGCTAGGGGATACGCAGTATTTT
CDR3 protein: CASSVGGLGDTQYF

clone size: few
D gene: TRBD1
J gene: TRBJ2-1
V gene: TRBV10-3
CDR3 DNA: TGTGCCATCAGTGCCTACACAGGGGTCGCCTACAATGAGCAGTTCTTC
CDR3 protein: CAISAYTGVAYNEQFF

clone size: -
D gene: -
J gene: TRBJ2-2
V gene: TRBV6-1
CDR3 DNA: TGTGCCAGCAGCGGCTTGGGGGGGCCCGGGGAGCTGTTTTTT
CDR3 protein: CASSGLGGPGELFF

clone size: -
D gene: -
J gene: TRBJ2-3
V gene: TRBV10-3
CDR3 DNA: TGTGCCATCAGTGAGGGACAGAACACAGATACGCAGTATTTT
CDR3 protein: CAISEGQNTDTQYF

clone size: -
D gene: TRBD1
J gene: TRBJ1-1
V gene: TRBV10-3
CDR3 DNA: TGTGCCATCAGTAAGACAGGGGGCACGTCGGCTTTCTTT
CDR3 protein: CAISKTGGTSAFF

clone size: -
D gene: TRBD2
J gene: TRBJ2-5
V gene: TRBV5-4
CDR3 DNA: TGTGCCAGCAGCTCTGGGACTAGCGGGGGACGAGAGCAGTACTTC
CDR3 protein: CASSSGTSGGREQYF

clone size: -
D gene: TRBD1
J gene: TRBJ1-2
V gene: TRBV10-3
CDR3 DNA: TGTGCCATCAGTACCCTCCCACAGGGGGACTATGGCTACACCTTC
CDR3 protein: CAISTLPQGDYGYTF

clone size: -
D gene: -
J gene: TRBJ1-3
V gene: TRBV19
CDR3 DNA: TGTGTCGTCAAGGGGTGGGGAAACACCATATATTTT
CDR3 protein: CVVKGWGNTIYF

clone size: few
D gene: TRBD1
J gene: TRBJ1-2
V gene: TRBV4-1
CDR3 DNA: TGCGCCAGCAGCCCTATCCAGGACAGGGGGCTAAGCGGCTACACCTTC
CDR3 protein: CASSPIQDRGLSGYTF

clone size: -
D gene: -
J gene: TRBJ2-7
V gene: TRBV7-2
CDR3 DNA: TGTGCCAGCAGCCCCGGGCAGGGGAAAGGATCCTACGAGCAGTACTTC
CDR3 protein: CASSPGQGKGSYEQYF

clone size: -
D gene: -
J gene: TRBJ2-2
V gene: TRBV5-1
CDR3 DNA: TGCGCCAGCAGCTTGGAATCCGGGGATAATAGAACCGGGGAGCTGTTTTTT
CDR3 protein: CASSLESGDNRTGELFF

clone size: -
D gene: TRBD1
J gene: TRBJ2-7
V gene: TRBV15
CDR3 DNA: TGTGCCACCAGCAGCCTCCTAGGGGACAGGGGCTTCCACGAGCAGTACTTC
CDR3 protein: CATSSLLGDRGFHEQYF

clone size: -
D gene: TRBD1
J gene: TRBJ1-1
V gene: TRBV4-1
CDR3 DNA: TGCGCCAGCAGCCAACGCCCCGGGACAGGGGGAGTCACTGAAGCTTTCTTT
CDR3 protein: CASSQRPGTGGVTEAFF